This is a list of T cell receptor beta chains from one sample in a study of OX40 agonist ivuxolimab in advanced cancers. Repertoires were generated with immunoSEQ multiplex PCR, while TCRdb's copy carries only in-frame clones and drops some. The sample yields 95,000 to 150,000 clones, 93% seen once. Source: CD4+ or CD8+ T cells sorted from blood, taken in a trial of the OX40 agonist ivuxolimab. These TCRs come from an adult with an advanced solid tumor such as melanoma, head and neck, liver or kidney cancer. The CDR3 runs from the conserved cysteine through the conserved F or W. The D gene is left open where the match is weak. Clone sizes are given selectively: once, few, many, or a class where the clone is expanded.

J,D,V,size,CDR3,DNA
TRBJ2-3,NA,TRBV7-8,NA,CASSISSGRSTDTQYF,TGTGCCAGCAGTATTAGTTCAGGGCGATCCACAGATACGCAGTATTTT
TRBJ2-7,NA,TRBV7-2,NA,CASSLGGSTHEQYF,TGTGCCAGCAGCTTAGGGGGCAGTACTCACGAGCAGTACTTC
TRBJ2-7,TRBD2,TRBV15,once,CATSIGTMTSGSSYEQYF,TGTGCCACCAGCATTGGGACGATGACTAGCGGTAGCTCCTACGAGCAGTACTTC
TRBJ2-7,NA,TRBV6-1,NA,CASSERTSRKYF,TGTGCCAGCAGTGAACGGACCTCTAGGAAGTACTTC
TRBJ1-1,NA,TRBV5-1,NA,CASSPTGGTNTEAFF,TGCGCCAGCAGTCCTACGGGGGGGACGAACACTGAAGCTTTCTTT
TRBJ2-7,NA,TRBV4-1,NA,CASSHAQGSYEQYF,TGCGCCAGCAGCCACGCTCAGGGATCCTACGAGCAGTACTTC
TRBJ2-1,TRBD1,TRBV6-5,NA,CASSYPLTGETFF,TGTGCCAGCAGTTACCCCCTGACAGGGGAAACGTTCTTC
TRBJ2-1,TRBD1,TRBV5-4,once,CASSSIFTRQGKFF,TGTGCCAGCAGCTCCATTTTTACCCGACAGGGGAAGTTCTTC
TRBJ2-2,NA,TRBV5-6,NA,CASSLSQGRTGELFF,TGTGCCAGCAGCTTGTCGCAGGGGAGGACCGGGGAGCTGTTTTTT
TRBJ1-2,NA,TRBV7-9,NA,CASSLIRGGYTF,TGTGCCAGCAGCTTAATCAGGGGTGGCTACACCTTC
TRBJ2-1,NA,TRBV6-5,NA,CASRRDFSSYNEQFF,TGTGCCAGCAGACGGGACTTCAGCTCCTACAATGAGCAGTTCTTC
TRBJ1-2,NA,TRBV20-1,NA,CSARVSRGYTF,TGCAGTGCTAGAGTATCTCGTGGCTACACCTTC
TRBJ1-2,NA,TRBV28,NA,CASSLSTDLGGYTF,TGTGCCAGCAGTTTATCCACAGATCTCGGTGGCTACACCTTC